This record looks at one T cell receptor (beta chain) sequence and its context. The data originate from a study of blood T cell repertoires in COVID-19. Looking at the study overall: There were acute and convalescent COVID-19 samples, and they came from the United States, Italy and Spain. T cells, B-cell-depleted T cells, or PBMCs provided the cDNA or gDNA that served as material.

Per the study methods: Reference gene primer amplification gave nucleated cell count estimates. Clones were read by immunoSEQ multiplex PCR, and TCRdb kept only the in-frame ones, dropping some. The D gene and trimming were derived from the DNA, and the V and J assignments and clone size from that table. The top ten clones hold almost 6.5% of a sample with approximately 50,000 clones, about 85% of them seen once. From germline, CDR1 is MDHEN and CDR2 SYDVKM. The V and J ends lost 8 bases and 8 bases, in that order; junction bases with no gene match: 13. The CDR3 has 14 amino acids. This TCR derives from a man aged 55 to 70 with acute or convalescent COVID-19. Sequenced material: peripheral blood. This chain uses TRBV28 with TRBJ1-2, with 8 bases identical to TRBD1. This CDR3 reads CASAELRTGQGYTF. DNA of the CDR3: TGTGCCAGCGCCGAATTGAGGACAGGGCAAGGCTACACCTTC.